The rows below give T cell receptor beta chains drawn from one sample of a study of cytomegalovirus exposure and HLA in healthy donors. The assay was immunoSEQ multiplex PCR, and TCRdb's table has in-frame clones only and misses some. The sample has about 130,000 clones, approximately 85% seen once; the top ten hold about 1.8%. The sample was PBMCs. These receptors were collected from a boy aged 5-17 years in good health and CMV-seronegative. Both conserved end residues are part of each CDR3. Each record gives: clone size, J gene, D gene, V gene, CDR3 protein, CDR3 DNA. D genes are given only for firm matches. Not every row has a clone size; where given, it reads once, few, many or a size class.

abundance: NA
j_gene: TRBJ2-7
d_gene: NA
v_gene: TRBV7-9
CDR3aa: CASSPAAEQYF
CDR3nt: TGTGCCAGCAGCCCCGCGGCCGAGCAGTACTTC

abundance: NA
j_gene: TRBJ2-7
d_gene: TRBD2
v_gene: TRBV5-4
CDR3aa: CASSLGGGRTYEQYF
CDR3nt: TGTGCCAGCAGCTTGGGCGGGGGGAGAACCTACGAGCAGTACTTC

abundance: NA
j_gene: TRBJ2-7
d_gene: NA
v_gene: TRBV13
CDR3aa: CASSSSPHGAYEQYF
CDR3nt: TGTGCCAGCAGCTCCTCTCCCCACGGGGCCTACGAGCAGTACTTC

abundance: NA
j_gene: TRBJ2-1
d_gene: NA
v_gene: TRBV6-1
CDR3aa: CASSEAMESYNEQFF
CDR3nt: TGTGCCAGCAGTGAAGCAATGGAGAGCTACAATGAGCAGTTCTTC

abundance: once
j_gene: TRBJ1-2
d_gene: NA
v_gene: TRBV11-2
CDR3aa: CASSRDYGFDYTF
CDR3nt: TGTGCCAGCAGCCGGGATTATGGGTTTGACTACACCTTC

abundance: NA
j_gene: TRBJ2-3
d_gene: TRBD2
v_gene: TRBV2
CDR3aa: CASSGTSGGPSTDTQYF
CDR3nt: TGTGCCAGCAGTGGTACTAGCGGGGGCCCTAGCACAGATACGCAGTATTTT

abundance: NA
j_gene: TRBJ2-7
d_gene: TRBD2
v_gene: TRBV4-1
CDR3aa: CASTPGGQTYEQYF
CDR3nt: TGCGCCAGCACCCCGGGAGGTCAGACCTACGAGCAGTACTTC

abundance: NA
j_gene: TRBJ2-1
d_gene: NA
v_gene: TRBV6-6
CDR3aa: CASLRDTGNEQFF
CDR3nt: TGTGCCAGCCTCAGGGACACGGGAAATGAGCAGTTCTTC

abundance: NA
j_gene: TRBJ2-1
d_gene: NA
v_gene: TRBV5-3
CDR3aa: CARSLAPPSDNEQFF
CDR3nt: TGTGCCAGAAGCTTGGCCCCACCTAGCGATAATGAGCAGTTCTTC

abundance: few
j_gene: TRBJ2-7
d_gene: NA
v_gene: TRBV27
CDR3aa: CASSSSDSYEQYF
CDR3nt: TGTGCCAGCAGTTCCTCGGACAGTTACGAGCAGTACTTC

abundance: once
j_gene: TRBJ2-7
d_gene: TRBD1
v_gene: TRBV7-8
CDR3aa: CASSSTGSYEQYF
CDR3nt: TGTGCCAGCAGCTCGACAGGGAGTTACGAGCAGTACTTC

abundance: once
j_gene: TRBJ2-7
d_gene: TRBD2
v_gene: TRBV9
CDR3aa: CASSVAGGTYEQYF
CDR3nt: TGTGCCAGCAGCGTAGCGGGGGGGACCTACGAGCAGTACTTC

abundance: NA
j_gene: TRBJ2-7
d_gene: NA
v_gene: TRBV5-4
CDR3aa: CASSLVGGSVTYEQYF
CDR3nt: TGTGCCAGCAGCTTAGTAGGTGGGAGCGTCACCTACGAGCAGTACTTC

abundance: NA
j_gene: TRBJ1-1
d_gene: TRBD1
v_gene: TRBV19
CDR3aa: CASSIDAQGANTEAFF
CDR3nt: TGTGCCAGTAGTATAGATGCGCAGGGGGCGAACACTGAAGCTTTCTTT

abundance: NA
j_gene: TRBJ2-7
d_gene: TRBD1
v_gene: TRBV27
CDR3aa: CASSLDRASNEQYF
CDR3nt: TGTGCCAGCAGTTTAGACAGGGCCTCGAACGAGCAGTACTTC

abundance: NA
j_gene: TRBJ2-7
d_gene: TRBD1
v_gene: TRBV14
CDR3aa: CASSQGPGGRYEQYF
CDR3nt: TGTGCCAGCAGCCAAGGGCCAGGGGGAAGGTACGAGCAGTACTTC

abundance: few
j_gene: TRBJ1-2
d_gene: TRBD1
v_gene: TRBV30
CDR3aa: CAWSSDRGRRYYGYTF
CDR3nt: TGTGCCTGGAGTTCGGACAGGGGACGGCGATACTATGGCTACACCTTC

abundance: once
j_gene: TRBJ1-1
d_gene: TRBD1
v_gene: TRBV2
CDR3aa: CASSERGFGTGGSEAFF
CDR3nt: TGTGCCAGCAGTGAAAGGGGGTTCGGGACAGGGGGCTCTGAAGCTTTCTTT

abundance: NA
j_gene: TRBJ2-1
d_gene: TRBD2
v_gene: TRBV19
CDR3aa: CASSIWREGRDEQFF
CDR3nt: TGTGCCAGTAGTATATGGCGGGAGGGCAGGGATGAGCAGTTCTTC

abundance: NA
j_gene: TRBJ2-1
d_gene: TRBD1
v_gene: TRBV5-1
CDR3aa: CASSRDKGAIFDNEQFF
CDR3nt: TGCGCCAGCAGTAGGGATAAGGGGGCTATTTTCGACAATGAGCAGTTCTTC

abundance: once
j_gene: TRBJ1-2
d_gene: NA
v_gene: TRBV12-5
CDR3aa: CASGLGGRSYTF
CDR3nt: TGTGCTAGTGGTTTGGGGGGGCGGAGCTACACCTTC

abundance: NA
j_gene: TRBJ1-3
d_gene: NA
v_gene: TRBV5-1
CDR3aa: CASSGRGRHTIYF
CDR3nt: TGCGCCAGCAGTGGCAGAGGGCGGCACACCATATATTTT

abundance: NA
j_gene: TRBJ1-1
d_gene: NA
v_gene: TRBV7-9
CDR3aa: CASSLGANTEAFF
CDR3nt: TGTGCCAGCAGCTTGGGGGCGAACACTGAAGCTTTCTTT

abundance: NA
j_gene: TRBJ1-2
d_gene: NA
v_gene: TRBV25-1
CDR3aa: CASSASRGWGYTF
CDR3nt: TGTGCCAGCAGTGCGTCGCGGGGCTGGGGCTACACCTTC

abundance: NA
j_gene: TRBJ2-7
d_gene: TRBD1
v_gene: TRBV13
CDR3aa: CASSLGGGRGNYEQYF
CDR3nt: TGTGCCAGCAGCTTAGGAGGGGGCAGGGGCAACTACGAGCAGTACTTC

abundance: once
j_gene: TRBJ1-1
d_gene: NA
v_gene: TRBV18
CDR3aa: CASDITGFMNTEAFF
CDR3nt: TGTGCCAGCGACATTACAGGGTTCATGAACACTGAAGCTTTCTTT

abundance: NA
j_gene: TRBJ1-3
d_gene: NA
v_gene: TRBV19
CDR3aa: CASSPVHPGNTIYF
CDR3nt: TGTGCCAGTAGTCCAGTCCATCCTGGAAACACCATATATTTT

abundance: NA
j_gene: TRBJ1-4
d_gene: NA
v_gene: TRBV27
CDR3aa: CASSRYPPGEKLFF
CDR3nt: TGTGCCAGCAGTCGCTATCCTCCGGGTGAAAAACTGTTTTTT

abundance: NA
j_gene: TRBJ2-3
d_gene: TRBD2
v_gene: TRBV4-1
CDR3aa: CASSQTSGTQYF
CDR3nt: TGCGCCAGCAGCCAGACTAGCGGTACGCAGTATTTT

abundance: once
j_gene: TRBJ2-3
d_gene: TRBD1
v_gene: TRBV12-5
CDR3aa: CASGLALKDRGQTDTQYF
CDR3nt: TGTGCTAGTGGTTTGGCGTTAAAGGACAGGGGGCAAACAGATACGCAGTATTTT

abundance: NA
j_gene: TRBJ2-5
d_gene: NA
v_gene: TRBV5-1
CDR3aa: CASSSGGRGDETQYF
CDR3nt: TGCGCCAGCAGCTCTGGAGGGAGGGGGGACGAGACCCAGTACTTC

abundance: NA
j_gene: TRBJ2-7
d_gene: NA
v_gene: TRBV7-2
CDR3aa: CASSYGSSYEQYF
CDR3nt: TGTGCCAGCAGCTACGGTAGCTCCTACGAGCAGTACTTC

abundance: NA
j_gene: TRBJ2-2
d_gene: NA
v_gene: TRBV27
CDR3aa: CASSWREDTGELFF
CDR3nt: TGTGCCAGCAGTTGGAGGGAAGACACCGGGGAGCTGTTTTTT

abundance: NA
j_gene: TRBJ2-7
d_gene: NA
v_gene: TRBV5-4
CDR3aa: CASSLAQRNSYEQYF
CDR3nt: TGTGCCAGCAGCTTGGCTCAGCGGAACTCCTACGAGCAGTACTTC

abundance: NA
j_gene: TRBJ1-2
d_gene: TRBD1
v_gene: TRBV5-4
CDR3aa: CASSPSPGGLYGYTF
CDR3nt: TGTGCCAGCAGCCCTTCCCCAGGGGGCCTCTATGGCTACACCTTC

abundance: NA
j_gene: TRBJ1-2
d_gene: NA
v_gene: TRBV11-2
CDR3aa: CASSLSYGYTF
CDR3nt: TGTGCCAGCAGCCTTAGCTATGGCTACACCTTC

abundance: NA
j_gene: TRBJ2-1
d_gene: NA
v_gene: TRBV27
CDR3aa: CASSLLGLYNEQFF
CDR3nt: TGTGCCAGCAGCCTACTCGGACTTTACAATGAGCAGTTCTTC

abundance: NA
j_gene: TRBJ1-1
d_gene: TRBD1
v_gene: TRBV6-1
CDR3aa: CASAPGGYEAFF
CDR3nt: TGTGCCAGCGCGCCAGGGGGCTATGAAGCTTTCTTT

abundance: NA
j_gene: TRBJ2-1
d_gene: TRBD2
v_gene: TRBV27
CDR3aa: CASTEGTSGNNEQFF
CDR3nt: TGTGCCAGCACCGAGGGGACTAGCGGTAACAATGAGCAGTTCTTC

abundance: NA
j_gene: TRBJ1-5
d_gene: TRBD1
v_gene: TRBV2
CDR3aa: CASSGQGARQPQHF
CDR3nt: TGTGCCAGCAGTGGACAGGGGGCAAGACAGCCCCAGCATTTT

abundance: NA
j_gene: TRBJ1-5
d_gene: NA
v_gene: TRBV5-4
CDR3aa: CASSLNGDYSNQPQHF
CDR3nt: TGTGCCAGCAGCTTGAATGGCGACTATAGCAATCAGCCCCAGCATTTT

abundance: NA
j_gene: TRBJ2-5
d_gene: NA
v_gene: TRBV7-3
CDR3aa: CASSPGDETQYF
CDR3nt: TGTGCCAGCAGCCCAGGTGACGAGACCCAGTACTTC

abundance: once
j_gene: TRBJ2-5
d_gene: TRBD2
v_gene: TRBV5-1
CDR3aa: CASSLELSGNKETQYF
CDR3nt: TGCGCCAGCAGCTTGGAGCTCAGCGGGAACAAAGAGACCCAGTACTTC

abundance: few
j_gene: TRBJ1-5
d_gene: TRBD1
v_gene: TRBV12-5
CDR3aa: CASDPTGRSNQPQHF
CDR3nt: TGTGCTAGTGACCCGACAGGGCGTAGCAATCAGCCCCAGCATTTT

abundance: few
j_gene: TRBJ1-6
d_gene: TRBD1
v_gene: TRBV5-6
CDR3aa: CASGTGNNSPLHF
CDR3nt: TGTGCCAGTGGGACAGGAAATAATTCACCCCTCCACTTT

abundance: NA
j_gene: TRBJ2-5
d_gene: NA
v_gene: TRBV5-1
CDR3aa: CASSLTQETQYF
CDR3nt: TGCGCCAGCAGCTTGACACAAGAGACCCAGTACTTC

abundance: NA
j_gene: TRBJ2-1
d_gene: TRBD1
v_gene: TRBV27
CDR3aa: CASSSLTGNEQFF
CDR3nt: TGTGCCAGCAGTTCCCTGACAGGGAATGAGCAGTTCTTC

abundance: once
j_gene: TRBJ1-2
d_gene: TRBD1
v_gene: TRBV9
CDR3aa: CASMDRVYGYTF
CDR3nt: TGTGCCAGCATGGACAGGGTCTATGGCTACACCTTC

abundance: NA
j_gene: TRBJ1-1
d_gene: NA
v_gene: TRBV5-1
CDR3aa: CASSLAWPGANTMNTEAFF
CDR3nt: TGCGCCAGCAGCTTGGCCTGGCCAGGCGCAAATACAATGAACACTGAAGCTTTCTTT

abundance: NA
j_gene: TRBJ1-1
d_gene: TRBD1
v_gene: TRBV29-1
CDR3aa: CSVKRDRGTEAFF
CDR3nt: TGCAGCGTTAAACGGGACAGGGGGACTGAAGCTTTCTTT

abundance: NA
j_gene: TRBJ2-5
d_gene: NA
v_gene: TRBV5-1
CDR3aa: CASSYLGIQETQYF
CDR3nt: TGCGCCAGCAGCTATCTAGGAATTCAAGAGACCCAGTACTTC

abundance: NA
j_gene: TRBJ2-7
d_gene: TRBD1
v_gene: TRBV6-6
CDR3aa: CASRGDRGLATYEQYF
CDR3nt: TGTGCCAGCAGAGGGGACAGGGGTTTGGCTACCTACGAGCAGTACTTC

abundance: NA
j_gene: TRBJ2-7
d_gene: NA
v_gene: TRBV14
CDR3aa: CASSLRRSSYEQYF
CDR3nt: TGTGCCAGCAGCCTACGACGGAGCTCCTACGAGCAGTACTTC

abundance: NA
j_gene: TRBJ2-5
d_gene: TRBD2
v_gene: TRBV7-9
CDR3aa: CASSSTLAGGQETQYF
CDR3nt: TGTGCCAGCAGCTCGACACTAGCGGGGGGTCAAGAGACCCAGTACTTC

abundance: NA
j_gene: TRBJ2-2
d_gene: NA
v_gene: TRBV14
CDR3aa: CASSYREGTGELFF
CDR3nt: TGTGCCAGCAGTTACAGGGAGGGCACCGGGGAGCTGTTTTTT